This T cell receptor (beta chain) originates from a study of CD8 T cells in Susac syndrome. This CDR3 region has 13 residues. The ends lost 10 bases at V and 5 bases at J; junction bases unmatched: 7. The germline V gene has CDR1 KGHDR and CDR2 SFDVKD. Sequencing of TCR beta drew on CD8+ and CD4+ T cells from blood. When the RNA was reverse transcribed, random hexamers were used with an input of about 0.5 to 1 ug. Using its own MiXCR run on the immunoSEQ multiplex PCR reads, TCRdb lists one record per CDR3 protein. The sample lists 150,000 to 200,000 distinct CDR3 sequences, nearly 95% occurring once.

V gene TRBV24-1 combines with J gene TRBJ2-5; TRBD1 matches at 9 bases. This receptor was taken from a human donor with multiple sclerosis. The sequenced sample consisted of CD4+ T cells from PBMCs. This CDR3 reads CATDRGAGETQYF. CDR3 sequence (DNA): TGTGCCACGGACAGGGGCGCTGGGGAGACCCAGTACTTC.